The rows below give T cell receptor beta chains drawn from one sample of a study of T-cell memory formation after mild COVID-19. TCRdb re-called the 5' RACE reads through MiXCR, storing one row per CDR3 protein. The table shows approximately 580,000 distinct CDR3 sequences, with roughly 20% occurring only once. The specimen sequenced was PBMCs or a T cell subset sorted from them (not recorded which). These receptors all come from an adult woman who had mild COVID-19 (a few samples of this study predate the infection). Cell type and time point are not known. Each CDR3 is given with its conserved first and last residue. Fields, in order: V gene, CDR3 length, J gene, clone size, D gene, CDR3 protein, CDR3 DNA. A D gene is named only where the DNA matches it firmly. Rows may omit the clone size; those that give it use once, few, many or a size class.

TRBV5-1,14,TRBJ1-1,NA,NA,CASIPEGLNTEAFF,TGCGCCAGCATACCGGAGGGGTTGAACACTGAAGCTTTCTTT
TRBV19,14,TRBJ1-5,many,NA,CASSPGVGGQPQHF,TGTGCCAGTAGTCCGGGGGTAGGCGGGCAGCCCCAGCATTTT
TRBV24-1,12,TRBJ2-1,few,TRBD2,CATSSGRFEQFF,TGTGCCACCAGTAGCGGGAGGTTTGAGCAGTTCTTC
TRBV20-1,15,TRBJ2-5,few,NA,CSARPMGQVQETQYF,TGCAGTGCTAGGCCAATGGGGCAGGTCCAAGAGACCCAGTACTTC
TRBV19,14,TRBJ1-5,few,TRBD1,CATNYGTDYQPQHF,TGTGCCACCAACTACGGGACAGATTATCAGCCCCAGCATTTT
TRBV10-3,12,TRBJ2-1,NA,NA,CANSEQGYEQFF,TGTGCCAACAGTGAGCAGGGGTATGAGCAGTTCTTC
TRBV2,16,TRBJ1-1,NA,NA,CASGGPTGGLNTEAFF,TGTGCCAGCGGAGGCCCCACGGGCGGACTGAACACTGAAGCTTTCTTT
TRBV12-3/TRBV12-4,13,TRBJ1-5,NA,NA,CASSLIPNQPQHF,TGTGCCAGCAGTTTAATCCCCAATCAGCCCCAGCATTTT
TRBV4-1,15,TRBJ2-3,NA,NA,CASSQVAGTTDTQYF,TGCGCCAGCAGCCAAGTGGCGGGGACCACAGATACGCAGTATTTT
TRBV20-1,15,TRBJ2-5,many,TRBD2,CSAKSGTRPGQTQYF,TGCAGTGCTAAAAGCGGGACTAGGCCTGGGCAGACCCAGTACTTC
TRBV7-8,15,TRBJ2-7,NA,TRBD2,CASSLGGLAVYEQYF,TGTGCCAGCAGCTTGGGGGGACTAGCGGTTTACGAGCAGTACTTC
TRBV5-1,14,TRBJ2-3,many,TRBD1,CASSFGQGADTQYF,TGCGCCAGCAGCTTCGGACAGGGGGCAGATACGCAGTATTTT
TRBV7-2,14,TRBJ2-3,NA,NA,CASSPRDFQDTQYF,TGTGCCAGCAGCCCCCGGGACTTCCAAGATACGCAGTATTTT
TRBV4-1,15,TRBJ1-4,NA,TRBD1,CASSHQGAVVEKLFF,TGCGCCAGCAGCCACCAGGGGGCGGTCGTGGAAAAACTGTTTTTT
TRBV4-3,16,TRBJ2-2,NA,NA,CASSQVVAANTGELFF,TGCGCCAGCAGCCAAGTGGTGGCCGCGAACACCGGGGAGCTGTTTTTT
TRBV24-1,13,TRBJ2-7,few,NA,CATSDRPTDEQYF,TGTGCCACCAGTGACCGTCCGACGGACGAGCAGTACTTC
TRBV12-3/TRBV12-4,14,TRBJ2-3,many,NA,CASSLARYTDTQYF,TGTGCCAGCAGTTTAGCCCGATACACAGATACGCAGTATTTT
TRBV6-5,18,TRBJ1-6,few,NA,CASSYSPRGNTYNSPLHF,TGTGCCAGCAGTTACTCCCCCAGGGGTAACACCTATAATTCACCCCTCCACTTT
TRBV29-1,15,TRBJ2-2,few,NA,CSVVSRGGNTGELFF,TGCAGCGTTGTCTCGAGGGGGGGGAACACCGGGGAGCTGTTTTTT
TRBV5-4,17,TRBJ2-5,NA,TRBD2,CASSLQGIIAGEETQYF,TGTGCCAGCAGCTTGCAGGGAATTATAGCGGGGGAAGAGACCCAGTACTTC
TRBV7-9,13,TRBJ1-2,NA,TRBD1,CASSPGGYYGYTF,TGTGCCAGCAGCCCAGGGGGTTACTATGGCTACACCTTC
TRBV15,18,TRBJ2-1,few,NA,CATSSSWFAESSYNEQFF,TGTGCCACCAGCAGTTCCTGGTTCGCGGAGAGCTCCTACAATGAGCAGTTCTTC
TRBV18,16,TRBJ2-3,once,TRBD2,CASSPGLAGVSDTQYF,TGTGCCAGCTCACCTGGACTAGCGGGAGTATCGGATACGCAGTATTTT